Following are 10 T cell receptor beta chains from one sample sequenced in a study of shared clonotypes between healthy human individuals. CD45RO-negative cells were positively selected for CCR7, leaving out terminally differentiated effector memory CD45RA+ cells. The repertoire was sequenced with immunoSEQ multiplex PCR; TCRdb's copy has only in-frame clones and lacks some. The table shows roughly 810,000 clones, with around 96% occurring only once. The sample was naive CD8+ T cells sorted from blood. Receptors originate from a man aged 30 to 39 in good health.

The chain employs TRBV11-2 and TRBJ1-1; D gene ambiguous. The CDR3 has 14 amino acids. V was shortened by 0 bases and J by 1 base, with 6 bases between the two germline ends. CDR1 and CDR2 from the germline V gene are SGHAT and FQNNGV. CDR3 DNA: TGTGCCAGCAGCTTAGATCTGCCGAACACTGAAGCTTTCTTT. Protein: CASSLDLPNTEAFF.

V gene TRBV6-1 combines with J gene TRBJ2-7; weak D call: TRBD1 (5 bases). The V gene lost 6 bases and the J gene lost 4 bases, with 7 bases spanning the gap. The length of the CDR3 is 11 residues. The germline V gene has CDR1 MNHNS and CDR2 SASEGT. DNA of the CDR3: TGTGCCAGCAGGACAGTTTACGAGCAGTACTTC. This encodes CASRTVYEQYF.

V usage is TRBV29-1 and J usage is TRBJ2-2; TRBD1 is a possible D gene (5 bases). Trimming cost V 1 base and J 0 bases, with 6 bases left between them. This CDR3 contains 14 residues. Germline assignment: CDR1 SQVTM and CDR2 ANQGSEA. The CDR3 DNA reads TGCAGCGTTGAAGGGGGCGCGAACACCGGGGAGCTGTTTTTT. This encodes CSVEGGANTGELFF.

J is TRBJ2-7 and V is TRBV7-9, with D perhaps matching TRBD1 (6 bases). V lost 3 bases and J lost 3, with 18 bases in between. Germline V CDR1 and CDR2: SEHNR, FQNEAQ (reference sequence). This CDR3 contains 16 residues. The CDR3 here is CASSFYPVGGSYEQYF. The DNA for the CDR3 is TGTGCCAGCAGCTTTTATCCTGTAGGGGGTAGCTACGAGCAGTACTTC.

This clone was picked up one time. CDR3 nucleotides: TGTGCCATCGACTCTGGGACAGGGGATAACTATGGCTACACCTTC. Translating gives CAIDSGTGDNYGYTF. The chain recombines TRBV2 with TRBJ1-2; 10 bases are shared with TRBD1. The CDR3 loop spans 15 amino acids. J lost 1 base, V lost 10 bases, and 9 bases had no gene match. The germline V gene encodes CDR1 SNHLY and CDR2 FYNNEI. Complete variable domain (other parts from reference TRBV2 and TRBJ1-2): EPEVTQTPSHQVTQMGQEVILRCVPISNHLYFYWYRQILGQKVEFLVSFYNNEISEKSEIFDDQFSVERPDGSNFTLKIRSTKLEDSAMYFCAIDSGTGDNYGYTFGSGTRLTVV.

The chain recombines TRBV27 with TRBJ2-7; TRBD1 aligns across 9 bases. The CDR3 runs 16 residues. With 7 bases clipped from V and 7 bases from J, the junction kept 17 bases outside the gene matches. Germline V lookup: CDR1 MNHEY, CDR2 SMNVEV (reference sequence). In nucleotides, the CDR3 is TGTGCCAGCACCTCCTTGGGACAGGGTCCCCAGCCTGAGCAGTACTTC. This gives the protein CASTSLGQGPQPEQYF.

The rearrangement uses TRBV27 and TRBJ2-7; D is tentatively TRBD1 or TRBD2 (6 bases each). This CDR3 has 16 amino acids. Trimming removed 1 base at V and 6 bases at J, with 19 bases between. From germline, CDR1 is MNHEY and CDR2 SMNVEV (reference sequence). The CDR3 coding sequence is TGTGCCAGCAGTTTATTTGGGGGGCCCCCGTTGATCGAGCAGTACTTC. It translates to CASSLFGGPPLIEQYF.

The chain couples TRBV5-4 to TRBJ2-1, with 11 positions matching TRBD2. V gave up 0 bases and J gave up 9 bases; unmatched junction bases: 17. The CDR3 length is 19 residues. CDR1 is SGHNT and CDR2 is YYREEE in the germline V gene (reference sequence). The CDR3 nucleotides read TGTGCCAGCAGCTTGGGCCAACTAGCGGGAGTGTCGGGTTTGGGTGAGCAGTTCTTC. This encodes CASSLGQLAGVSGLGEQFF.

The V gene is TRBV6-5, the J gene TRBJ2-5; 8 bases are a match to TRBD2. With 0 bases clipped from V and 5 bases from J, the junction kept 5 bases outside the gene matches. The CDR3 is made up of 15 amino acids. CDR1 and CDR2 (germline): MNHEY, SVGAGI. Here the CDR3 reads CASSYSSGGDETQYF. DNA for the CDR3: TGTGCCAGCAGTTACTCGAGCGGGGGCGATGAGACCCAGTACTTC.

The chain combines TRBV6-5 with TRBJ2-3, with 9 bases matching TRBD2. The length of the CDR3 is 14 residues. Germline CDR1 and CDR2: MNHEY and SVGAGI. V shed 8 bases and J 2 bases; nucleotides not matched to a gene: 5. CDR3 in DNA: TGTGCCAGCGCTAGCGGGAAGAACACAGATACGCAGTATTTT. It codes for CASASGKNTDTQYF.